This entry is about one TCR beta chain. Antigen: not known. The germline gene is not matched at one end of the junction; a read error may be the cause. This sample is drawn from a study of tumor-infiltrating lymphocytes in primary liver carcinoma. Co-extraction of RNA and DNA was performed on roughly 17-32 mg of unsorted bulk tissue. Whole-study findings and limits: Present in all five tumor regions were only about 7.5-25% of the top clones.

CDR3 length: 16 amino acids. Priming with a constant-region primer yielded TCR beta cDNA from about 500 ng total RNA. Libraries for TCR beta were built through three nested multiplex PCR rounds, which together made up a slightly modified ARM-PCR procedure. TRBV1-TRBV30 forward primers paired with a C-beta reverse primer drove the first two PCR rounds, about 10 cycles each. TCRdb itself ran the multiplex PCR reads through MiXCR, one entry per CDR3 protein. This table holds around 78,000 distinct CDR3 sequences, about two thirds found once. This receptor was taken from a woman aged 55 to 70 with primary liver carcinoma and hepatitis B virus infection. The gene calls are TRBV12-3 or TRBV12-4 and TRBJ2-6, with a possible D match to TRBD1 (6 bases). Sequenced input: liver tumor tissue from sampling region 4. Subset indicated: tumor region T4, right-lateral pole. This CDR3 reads CASSFTGYSGANVPTF. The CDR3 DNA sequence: TGTGCCAGCAGTTTTACAGGGTACTCTGGGGCCAACGTCCCGACTTTC.